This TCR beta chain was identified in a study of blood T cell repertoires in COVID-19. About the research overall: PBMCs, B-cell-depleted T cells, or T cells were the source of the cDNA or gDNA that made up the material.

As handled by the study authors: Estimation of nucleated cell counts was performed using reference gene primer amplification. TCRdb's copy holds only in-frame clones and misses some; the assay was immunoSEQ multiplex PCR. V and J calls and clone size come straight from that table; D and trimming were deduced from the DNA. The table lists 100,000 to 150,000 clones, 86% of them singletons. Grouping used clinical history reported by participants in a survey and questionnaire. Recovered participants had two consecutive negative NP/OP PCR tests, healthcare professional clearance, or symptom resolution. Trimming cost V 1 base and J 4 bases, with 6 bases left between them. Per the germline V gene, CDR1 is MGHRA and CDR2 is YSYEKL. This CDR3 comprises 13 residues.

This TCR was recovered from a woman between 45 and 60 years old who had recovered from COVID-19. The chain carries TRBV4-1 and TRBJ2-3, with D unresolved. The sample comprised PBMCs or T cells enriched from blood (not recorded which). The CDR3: CASSQARADTQYF. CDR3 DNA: TGCGCCAGCAGCCAAGCCCGGGCAGATACGCAGTATTTT.